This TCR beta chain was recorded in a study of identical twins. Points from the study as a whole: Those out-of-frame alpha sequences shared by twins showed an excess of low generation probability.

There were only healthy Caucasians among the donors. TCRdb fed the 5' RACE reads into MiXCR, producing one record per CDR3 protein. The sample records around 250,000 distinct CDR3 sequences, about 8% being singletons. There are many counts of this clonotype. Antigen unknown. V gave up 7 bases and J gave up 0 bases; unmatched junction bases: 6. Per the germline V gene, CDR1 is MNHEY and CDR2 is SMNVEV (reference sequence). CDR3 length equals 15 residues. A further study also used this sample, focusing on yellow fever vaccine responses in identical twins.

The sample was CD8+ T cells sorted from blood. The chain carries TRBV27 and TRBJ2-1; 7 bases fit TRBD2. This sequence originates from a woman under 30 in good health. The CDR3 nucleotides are TGTGCCAGCAATTTGGGCGGGAGCTCCTACAATGAGCAGTTCTTC. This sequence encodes CASNLGGSSYNEQFF.